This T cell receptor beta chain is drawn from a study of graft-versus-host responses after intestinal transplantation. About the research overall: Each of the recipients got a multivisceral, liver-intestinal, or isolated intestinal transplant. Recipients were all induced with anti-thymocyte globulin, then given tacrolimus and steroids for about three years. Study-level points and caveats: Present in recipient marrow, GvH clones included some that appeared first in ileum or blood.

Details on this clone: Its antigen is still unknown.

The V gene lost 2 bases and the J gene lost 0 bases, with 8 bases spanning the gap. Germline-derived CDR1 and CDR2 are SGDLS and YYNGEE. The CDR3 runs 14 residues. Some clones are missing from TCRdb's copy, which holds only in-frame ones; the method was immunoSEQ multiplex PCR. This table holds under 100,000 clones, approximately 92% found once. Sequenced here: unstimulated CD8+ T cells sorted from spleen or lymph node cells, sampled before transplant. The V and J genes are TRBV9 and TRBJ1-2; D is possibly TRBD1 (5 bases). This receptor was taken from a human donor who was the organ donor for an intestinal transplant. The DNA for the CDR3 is TGTGCCAGCAGCGTCTGGGGGGCTAACTATGGCTACACCTTC. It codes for CASSVWGANYGYTF.